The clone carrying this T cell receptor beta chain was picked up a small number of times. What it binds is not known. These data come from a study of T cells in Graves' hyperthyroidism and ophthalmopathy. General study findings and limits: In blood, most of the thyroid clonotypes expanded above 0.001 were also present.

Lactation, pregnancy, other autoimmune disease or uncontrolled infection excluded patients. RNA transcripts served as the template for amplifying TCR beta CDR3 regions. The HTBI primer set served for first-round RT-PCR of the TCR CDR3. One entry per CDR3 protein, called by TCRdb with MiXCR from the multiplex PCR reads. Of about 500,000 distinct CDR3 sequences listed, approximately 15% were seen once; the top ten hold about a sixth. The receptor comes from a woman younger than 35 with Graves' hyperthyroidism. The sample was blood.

The CDR3 is CASSSENLEAFF. CDR3 nucleotide sequence: TGTGCCAGCAGTTCAGAAAACCTTGAAGCTTTCTTT. The rearrangement links TRBV28 to TRBJ1-1; D unclear. This CDR3 is built from 12 residues. Trimming cost V 4 bases and J 7 bases, with 10 bases left between them. In germline, CDR1 is MDHEN, CDR2 SYDVKM. Full variable domain (outside the CDR3, taken from reference TRBV28 and TRBJ1-1): DVKVTQSSRYLVKRTGEKVFLECVQDMDHENMFWYRQDPGLGLRLIYFSYDVKMKEKGDIPEGYSVSREKKERFSLILESASTNQTSMYLCASSSENLEAFFGQGTRLTVV.